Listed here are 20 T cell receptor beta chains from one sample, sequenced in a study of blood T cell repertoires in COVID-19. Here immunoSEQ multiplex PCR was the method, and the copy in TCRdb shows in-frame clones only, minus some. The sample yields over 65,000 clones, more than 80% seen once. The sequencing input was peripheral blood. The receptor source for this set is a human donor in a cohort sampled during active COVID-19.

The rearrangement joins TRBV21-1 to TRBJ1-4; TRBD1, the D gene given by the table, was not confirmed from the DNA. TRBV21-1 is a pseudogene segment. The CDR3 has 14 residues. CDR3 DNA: TGTGCCAGCGGAACACGACAGGGCAATGAAAAACTGTTTTTT. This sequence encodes CASGTRQGNEKLFF.

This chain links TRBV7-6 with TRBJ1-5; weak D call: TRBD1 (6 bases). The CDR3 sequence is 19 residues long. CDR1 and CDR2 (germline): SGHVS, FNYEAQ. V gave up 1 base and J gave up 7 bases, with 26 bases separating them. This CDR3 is CASSLEGGSSAGRGQPQHF. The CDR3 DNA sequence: TGTGCCAGCAGCTTAGAAGGGGGGTCCTCGGCAGGGAGGGGACAGCCCCAGCATTTT.

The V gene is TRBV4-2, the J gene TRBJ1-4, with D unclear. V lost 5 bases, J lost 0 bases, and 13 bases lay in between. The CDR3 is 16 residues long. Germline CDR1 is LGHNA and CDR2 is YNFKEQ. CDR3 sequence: CASSKNQATTNEKLFF. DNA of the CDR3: TGTGCCAGCAGCAAAAATCAGGCAACAACTAATGAAAAACTGTTTTTT.

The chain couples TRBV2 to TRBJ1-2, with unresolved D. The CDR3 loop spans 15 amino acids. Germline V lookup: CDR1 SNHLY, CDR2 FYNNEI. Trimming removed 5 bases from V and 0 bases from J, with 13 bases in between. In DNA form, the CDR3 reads TGTGCCAGCAGTCCCGGGCGGGGAGCTAACTATGGCTACACCTTC. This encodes CASSPGRGANYGYTF.

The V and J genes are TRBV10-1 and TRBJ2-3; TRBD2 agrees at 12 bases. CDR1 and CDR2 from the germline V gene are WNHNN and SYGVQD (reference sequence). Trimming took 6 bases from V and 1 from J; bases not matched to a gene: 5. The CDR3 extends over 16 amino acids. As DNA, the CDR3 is TGCGCCAGCAGCCCAACTAGCGGGGGGCGCACAGATACGCAGTATTTT. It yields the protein CASSPTSGGRTDTQYF.

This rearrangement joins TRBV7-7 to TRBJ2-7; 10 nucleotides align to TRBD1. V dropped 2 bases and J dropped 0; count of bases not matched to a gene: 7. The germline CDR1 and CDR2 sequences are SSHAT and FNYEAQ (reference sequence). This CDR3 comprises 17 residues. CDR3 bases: TGTGCCAGCAGCTTATACTCCGGGACAGGGGACTCCTACGAGCAGTACTTC. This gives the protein CASSLYSGTGDSYEQYF.

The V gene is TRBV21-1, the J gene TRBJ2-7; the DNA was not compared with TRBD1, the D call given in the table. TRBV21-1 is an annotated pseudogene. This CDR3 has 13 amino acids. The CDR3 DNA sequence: TGTGCCAGCAGACCACAGTACTCCTACGAGCAGTACTTC. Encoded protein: CASRPQYSYEQYF.

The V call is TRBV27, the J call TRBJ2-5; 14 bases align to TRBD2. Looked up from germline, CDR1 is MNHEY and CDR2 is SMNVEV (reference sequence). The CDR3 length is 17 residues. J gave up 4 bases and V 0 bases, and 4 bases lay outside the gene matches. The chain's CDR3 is CASSLSGLAGGVETQYF. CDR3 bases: TGTGCCAGCAGTTTATCAGGACTAGCGGGGGGAGTAGAGACCCAGTACTTC.

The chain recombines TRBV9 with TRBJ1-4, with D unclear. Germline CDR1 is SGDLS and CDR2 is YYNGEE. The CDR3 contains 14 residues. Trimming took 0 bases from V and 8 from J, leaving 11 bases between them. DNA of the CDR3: TGTGCCAGCAGCGTAGCCAATCCGGGGGAAAAACTGTTTTTT. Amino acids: CASSVANPGEKLFF. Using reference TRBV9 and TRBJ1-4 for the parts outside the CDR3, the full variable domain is DSGVTQTPKHLITATGQRVTLRCSPRSGDLSVYWYQQSLDQGLQFLIQYYNGEERAKGNILERFSAQQFPDLHSELNLSSLELGDSALYFCASSVANPGEKLFFGSGTQLSVL.

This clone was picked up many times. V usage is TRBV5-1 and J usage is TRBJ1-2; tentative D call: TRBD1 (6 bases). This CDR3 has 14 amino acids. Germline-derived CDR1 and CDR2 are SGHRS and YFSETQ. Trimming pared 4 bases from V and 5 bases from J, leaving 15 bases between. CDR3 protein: CASSAAGTGYGYTF. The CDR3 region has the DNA TGCGCCAGCAGCGCGGCCGGAACAGGGTATGGCTACACCTTC.

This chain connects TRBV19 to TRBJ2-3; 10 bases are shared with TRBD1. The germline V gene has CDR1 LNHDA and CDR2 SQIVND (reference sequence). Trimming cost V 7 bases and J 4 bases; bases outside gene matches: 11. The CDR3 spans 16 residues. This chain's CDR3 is CASTTSGTGVADTQYF. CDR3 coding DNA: TGTGCCAGTACCACCTCCGGGACAGGGGTTGCAGATACGCAGTATTTT.

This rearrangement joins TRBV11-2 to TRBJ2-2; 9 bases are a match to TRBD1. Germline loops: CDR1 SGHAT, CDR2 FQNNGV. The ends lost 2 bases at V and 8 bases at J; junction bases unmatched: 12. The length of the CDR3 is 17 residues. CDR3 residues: CASSLRLQDRGVGELFF. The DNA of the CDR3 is TGTGCCAGCAGCTTAAGGTTGCAGGACAGGGGTGTGGGGGAGCTGTTTTTT.

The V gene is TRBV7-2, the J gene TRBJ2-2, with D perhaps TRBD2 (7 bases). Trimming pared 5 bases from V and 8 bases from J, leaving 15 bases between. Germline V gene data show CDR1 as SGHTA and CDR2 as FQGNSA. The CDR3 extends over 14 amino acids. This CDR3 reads CASSPRGGRGELFF. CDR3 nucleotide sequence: TGTGCCAGCAGCCCGAGGGGGGGCAGGGGGGAGCTGTTTTTT. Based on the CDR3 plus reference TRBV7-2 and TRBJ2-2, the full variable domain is GAGVSQSPSNKVTEKGKDVELRCDPISGHTALYWYRQSLGQGLEFLIYFQGNSAPDKSGLPSDRFSAERTGGSVSTLTIQRTQQEDSAVYLCASSPRGGRGELFFGEGSRLTVL.

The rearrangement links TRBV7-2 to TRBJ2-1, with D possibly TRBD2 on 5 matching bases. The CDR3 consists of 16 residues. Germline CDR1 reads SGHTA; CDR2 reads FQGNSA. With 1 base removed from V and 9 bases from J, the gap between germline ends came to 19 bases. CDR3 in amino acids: CASSLGGSAGVGEQFF. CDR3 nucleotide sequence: TGTGCCAGCAGCTTAGGAGGGTCCGCTGGGGTAGGTGAGCAGTTCTTC.

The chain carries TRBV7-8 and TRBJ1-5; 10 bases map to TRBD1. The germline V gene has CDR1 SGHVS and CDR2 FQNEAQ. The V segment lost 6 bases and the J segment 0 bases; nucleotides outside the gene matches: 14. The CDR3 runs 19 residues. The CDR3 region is CASSRSGGQGPYSNQPQHF. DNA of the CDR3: TGTGCCAGCAGTCGCTCGGGGGGACAGGGGCCCTATAGCAATCAGCCCCAGCATTTT.

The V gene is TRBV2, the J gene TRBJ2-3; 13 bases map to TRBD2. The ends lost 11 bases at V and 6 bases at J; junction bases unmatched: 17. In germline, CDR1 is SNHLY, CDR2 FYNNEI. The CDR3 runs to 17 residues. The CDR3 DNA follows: TGTGCCGTACTAGCGGGGGGGCTCCCTGGCAGTGTCGATACGCAGTATTTT. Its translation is CAVLAGGLPGSVDTQYF.

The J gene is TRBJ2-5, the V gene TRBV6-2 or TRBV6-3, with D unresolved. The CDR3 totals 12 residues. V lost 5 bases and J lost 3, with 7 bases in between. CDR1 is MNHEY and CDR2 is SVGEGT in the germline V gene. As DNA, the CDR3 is TGTGCCAGCAGTCCAAGCGAAGAGACCCAGTACTTC. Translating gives CASSPSEETQYF.

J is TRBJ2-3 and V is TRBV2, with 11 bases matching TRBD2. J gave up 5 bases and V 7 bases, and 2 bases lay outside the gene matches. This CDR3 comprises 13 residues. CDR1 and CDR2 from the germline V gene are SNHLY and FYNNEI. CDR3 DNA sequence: TGTGCCAGCATAGCGGGGGGGTTAGATACGCAGTATTTT. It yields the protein CASIAGGLDTQYF.

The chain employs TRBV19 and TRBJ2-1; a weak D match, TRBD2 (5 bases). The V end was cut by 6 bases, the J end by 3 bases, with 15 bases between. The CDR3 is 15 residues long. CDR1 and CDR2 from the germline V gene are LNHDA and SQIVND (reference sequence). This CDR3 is CASRWTGNHYNEQFF. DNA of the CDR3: TGTGCCAGTAGATGGACCGGGAACCACTACAATGAGCAGTTCTTC.

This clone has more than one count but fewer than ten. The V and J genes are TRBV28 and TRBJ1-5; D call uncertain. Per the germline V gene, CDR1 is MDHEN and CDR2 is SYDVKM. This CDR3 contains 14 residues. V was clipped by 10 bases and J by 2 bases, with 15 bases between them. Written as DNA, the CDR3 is TGTGCCACCGTGCTGCGGAGCGGCAATCAGCCCCAGCATTTT. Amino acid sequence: CATVLRSGNQPQHF.